These T cell receptor beta chains were read from a single sample in a study of cytomegalovirus exposure and HLA in healthy donors. Libraries were prepared by immunoSEQ multiplex PCR; TCRdb keeps only in-frame clonotypes and omits some of them. The sample lists some 120,000 clones; approximately 80% were seen once. Sequences were obtained from PBMCs. These receptors originate from a woman aged 40 to 55 in good health and CMV-seronegative. Both conserved end residues are part of each CDR3. Each record gives: J gene, V gene, clone size, D gene, CDR3 protein, CDR3 DNA. D genes are given only for firm matches. Size values are once, few and many counts, or a class for expanded clones, and some rows have none.

TRBJ1-1,TRBV5-1,-,TRBD1,CASSLVAGQGHTEAFF,TGCGCCAGCAGCTTGGTGGCGGGACAGGGACACACTGAAGCTTTCTTT
TRBJ2-5,TRBV27,-,TRBD1,CASSLSPPRRTGGMETQYF,TGTGCCAGCAGTTTATCCCCACCTCGACGGACAGGGGGAATGGAGACCCAGTACTTC
TRBJ2-1,TRBV19,-,TRBD2,CASSPVAGGAFNEQFF,TGTGCCAGTAGTCCTGTAGCGGGGGGGGCCTTCAATGAGCAGTTCTTC
TRBJ2-3,TRBV11-2,-,-,CASSLRGYTDTQYF,TGTGCCAGCAGCTTAAGGGGGTACACAGATACGCAGTATTTT
TRBJ1-1,TRBV27,few,-,CASITGTEAFF,TGTGCCAGCATAACCGGGACTGAAGCTTTCTTT
TRBJ1-2,TRBV5-4,-,TRBD1,CASSQGDSPYGYTF,TGTGCCAGCAGTCAAGGGGACAGCCCATATGGCTACACCTTC
TRBJ2-3,TRBV2,once,-,CASSPHSDTQYF,TGTGCCAGCAGTCCCCATAGCGATACGCAGTATTTT
TRBJ1-2,TRBV21-1,-,-,CASIKEEVRVCGYTF,TGTGCCAGCATAAAGGAGGAGGTAAGAGTATGCGGCTACACCTTC
TRBJ1-2,TRBV5-1,-,TRBD1,CASSLGTGLSVGYGYTF,TGCGCCAGCAGCTTAGGGACAGGGTTATCGGTAGGGTATGGCTACACCTTC
TRBJ2-7,TRBV6-1,-,-,CASSSAQAGTYEQYF,TGTGCCAGCAGTTCTGCGCAGGCCGGAACCTACGAGCAGTACTTC
TRBJ2-3,TRBV27,few,TRBD1,CASSRRDRVGKDTQYF,TGTGCCAGCAGTCGCAGGGACAGGGTCGGGAAAGATACGCAGTATTTT
TRBJ1-5,TRBV2,few,-,CASSGTGANQPQHF,TGTGCCAGCAGTGGAACAGGAGCAAACCAGCCCCAGCATTTT
TRBJ1-2,TRBV28,once,-,CASSPPTLAALSNYGYTF,TGTGCCAGCAGTCCCCCCACGCTGGCCGCCCTTTCTAACTATGGCTACACCTTC
TRBJ2-5,TRBV6-5,once,TRBD2,CASSVAGTPETQYF,TGTGCCAGCAGTGTAGCGGGTACCCCGGAGACCCAGTACTTC
TRBJ1-1,TRBV5-1,-,TRBD1,CASSLPGQGFTEAFF,TGCGCCAGCAGCTTACCGGGACAGGGGTTCACTGAAGCTTTCTTT